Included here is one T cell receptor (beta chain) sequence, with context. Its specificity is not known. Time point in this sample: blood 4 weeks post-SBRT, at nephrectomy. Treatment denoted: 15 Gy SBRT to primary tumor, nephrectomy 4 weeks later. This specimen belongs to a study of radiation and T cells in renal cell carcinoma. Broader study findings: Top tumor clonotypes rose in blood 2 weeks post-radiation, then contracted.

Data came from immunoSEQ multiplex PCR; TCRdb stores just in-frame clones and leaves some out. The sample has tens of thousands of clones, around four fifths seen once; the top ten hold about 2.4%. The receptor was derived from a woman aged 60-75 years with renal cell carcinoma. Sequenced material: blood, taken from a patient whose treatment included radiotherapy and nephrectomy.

The CDR3 DNA reads TGTGCCAGCACTGAGTGGGGGAATCAGCCCCAGCATTTT. It is translated as CASTEWGNQPQHF. This chain uses TRBV6-5 with TRBJ1-5; D might be TRBD1 (5 bases). V was cut by 7 bases and J by 4 bases, with 11 bases left in between. The CDR3 runs 13 residues. CDR1 is MNHEY and CDR2 is SVGAGI in the germline V gene.